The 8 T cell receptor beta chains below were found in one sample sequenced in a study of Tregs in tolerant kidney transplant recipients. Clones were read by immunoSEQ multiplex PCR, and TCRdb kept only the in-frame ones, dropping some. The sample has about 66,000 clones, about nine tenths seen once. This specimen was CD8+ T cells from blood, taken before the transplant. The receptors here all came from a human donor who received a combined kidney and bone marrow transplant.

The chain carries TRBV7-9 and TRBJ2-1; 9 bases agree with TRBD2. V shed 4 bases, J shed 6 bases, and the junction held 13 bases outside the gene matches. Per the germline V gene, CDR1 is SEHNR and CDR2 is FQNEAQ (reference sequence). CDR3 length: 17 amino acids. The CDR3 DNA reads TGTGCCAGCAGCTCTCCCTCGATGCTACTAGCGGGCAATGAGCAGTTCTTC. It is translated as CASSSPSMLLAGNEQFF.

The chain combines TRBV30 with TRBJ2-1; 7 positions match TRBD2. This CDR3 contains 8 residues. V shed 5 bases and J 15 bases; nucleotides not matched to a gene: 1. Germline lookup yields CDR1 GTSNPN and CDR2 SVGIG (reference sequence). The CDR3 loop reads CAWGRGFF. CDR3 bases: TGTGCCTGGGGGAGGGGGTTCTTC.

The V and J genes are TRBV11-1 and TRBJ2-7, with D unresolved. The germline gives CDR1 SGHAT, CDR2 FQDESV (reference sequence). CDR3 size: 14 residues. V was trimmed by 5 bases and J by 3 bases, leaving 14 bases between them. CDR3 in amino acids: CASSPELSYYEQYF. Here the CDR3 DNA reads TGTGCCAGCAGCCCCGAACTTAGTTACTACGAGCAGTACTTC.

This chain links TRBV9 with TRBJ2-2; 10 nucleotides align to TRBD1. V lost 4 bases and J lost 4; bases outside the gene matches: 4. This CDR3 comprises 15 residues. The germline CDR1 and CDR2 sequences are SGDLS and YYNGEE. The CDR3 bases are TGTGCCAGCAGCCCGACAGGGGGCAGCACCGGGGAGCTGTTTTTT. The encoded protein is CASSPTGGSTGELFF.

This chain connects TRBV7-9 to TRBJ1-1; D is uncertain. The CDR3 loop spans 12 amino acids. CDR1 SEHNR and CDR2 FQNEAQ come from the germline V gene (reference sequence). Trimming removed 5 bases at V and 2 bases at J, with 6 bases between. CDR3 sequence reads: CASSPLNTEAFF. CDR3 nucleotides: TGTGCCAGCAGCCCCCTAAACACTGAAGCTTTCTTT. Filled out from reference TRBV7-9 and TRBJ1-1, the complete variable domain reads DTGVSQNPRHKITKRGQNVTFRCDPISEHNRLYWYRQTLGQGPEFLTYFQNEAQLEKSRLLSDRFSAERPKGSFSTLEIQRTEQGDSAMYLCASSPLNTEAFFGQGTRLTVV.

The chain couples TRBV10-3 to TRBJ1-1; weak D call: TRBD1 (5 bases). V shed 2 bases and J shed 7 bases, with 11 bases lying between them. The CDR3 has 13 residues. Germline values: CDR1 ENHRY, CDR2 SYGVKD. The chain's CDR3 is CAISEARVFEAFF. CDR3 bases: TGTGCCATCAGTGAGGCCAGGGTTTTTGAAGCTTTCTTT.

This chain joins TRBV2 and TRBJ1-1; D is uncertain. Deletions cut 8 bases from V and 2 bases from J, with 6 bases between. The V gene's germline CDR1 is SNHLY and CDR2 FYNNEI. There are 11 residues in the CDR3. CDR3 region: CASSRNTEAFF. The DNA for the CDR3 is TGTGCCAGCTCTAGAAACACTGAAGCTTTCTTT.

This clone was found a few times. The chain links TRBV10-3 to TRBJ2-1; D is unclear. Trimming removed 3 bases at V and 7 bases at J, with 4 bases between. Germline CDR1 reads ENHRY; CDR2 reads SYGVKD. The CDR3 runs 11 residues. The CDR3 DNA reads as TGTGCCATCAGTGATATGAATGAGCAGTTCTTC. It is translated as CAISDMNEQFF.